This TCR beta chain stems from a study of blood T cell repertoires in COVID-19 (dated by TCRdb to 2019 to 2021). About the study as a whole: Samples covering the acute and convalescent phases of COVID-19 were provided by collaborators in the United States, Italy and Spain. Deeply sampled blood TCRbeta repertoires from subjects exposed to, actively infected with, or recovered from COVID-19 were included in the dataset. A freely available public database, intended as a resource for researchers studying the immune response to SARS-CoV-2, is where the repertoires were released. A de-identified subject ID, COVID-19 status, age in years and sex were almost always included in the sample metadata. Samples came from the ongoing ImmuneRACE study (first 160 participants) plus 1,254 subjects from 6 global collaborators. The material from the prospective study consisted of cDNA or gDNA derived from T cells, B-cell-depleted T cells, or PBMCs. HLA class I and class II types, where available, came from metadata supplied by the sample provider rather than from assay-based typing.

V is pared back by 6 bases and J by 5 bases, with 13 bases lying between the germline termini. The germline V gene encodes CDR1 MRHNA and CDR2 SNTAGT. The CDR3 runs 13 residues from the cysteine to the phenylalanine. Only the CDR3 part of the read is kept: 39 bases, read in frame from the first base. TCRbeta CDR3 regions were amplified from genomic DNA using the immunoSEQ Assay, a bias-controlled multiplex PCR. Turning to the authors' computational methods: Within the assay, amplification of reference gene primers was used to estimate how many nucleated cells each sample contained. To quantify the absolute abundance of each unique TCRbeta CDR3 rearrangement, sequence reads were collapsed and filtered. Productive Simpson clonality was computed per sample as the square root of Simpson's diversity index over productive rearrangements. TCRdb took over this immuneACCESS table, retaining in-frame rearrangements with V and J assigned. Such tables are incomplete; in checked studies, under half of the missing clones stem from an unresolved V gene, and the remainder is unexplained. D and trimming were read from the DNA, whereas the V and J calls and clone size are those reported in that table. A total of roughly 140,000 clones appear in this sample, just under 80% of them only once. Less than 2% of the sample is held by the ten biggest clonotypes.

A remark on this clone: Its binding antigen is unknown. The sample holds no much larger clone one base away, and base qualities are not on file.

The collaborating institutions used their own protocols to collect whole blood in K2EDTA tubes. For TCRbeta analysis, collaborator samples were shipped as frozen whole blood, as isolated PBMCs, or as DNA extracted from either sample type. What the authors observed across the whole study: The quantity of clinical and demographic metadata differed by source and by participant and was supplied without curation.

Sample: peripheral blood. This sequence uses TRBV6-4 and TRBJ1-2; the D gene is perhaps TRBD1, from 5 matching bases. The clonotype originates from an older woman with acute or convalescent COVID-19. The bases are TGTGCCAGCAGCCTGGGGGGAGGTTATGGCTACACCTTC. Its protein product is CASSLGGGYGYTF.